These T cell receptor beta chains were read from a single sample in a study of T cells after yellow fever vaccination. From the 5' RACE reads, TCRdb called clonotypes with MiXCR, one entry per CDR3 protein. This sample carries some 300,000 distinct CDR3 sequences, roughly 10% of them seen once, and the ten largest clones take 2.5% to 4%. The sequenced sample was CD4+ T cells sorted from PBMCs, obtained 45 days after the yellow fever booster vaccination. The source of these receptors is a young man who received the YFV17D yellow fever vaccine. The CDR3 runs from the conserved cysteine through the conserved F or W. D genes are given only for firm matches. Size is omitted from some rows. Given values are once, few, many or a class for expanded clones.

V	J	size	D	CDR3	DNA
TRBV18	TRBJ1-5	many	.	CASSTGGTNNNQPQHF	TGTGCCAGCTCAACCGGGGGGACAAATAACAATCAGCCCCAGCATTTT
TRBV6-2/TRBV6-3	TRBJ1-1	.	.	CAIATNTEAFF	TGTGCCATTGCCACGAACACTGAAGCTTTCTTT
TRBV5-1	TRBJ2-5	many	.	CASSSGGYQETQYF	TGCGCCAGCAGCTCGGGCGGGTACCAAGAGACCCAGTACTTC
TRBV5-1	TRBJ2-7	many	TRBD1	CASSSRQGRTEQYF	TGCGCCAGCAGCTCACGACAGGGTAGAACCGAGCAGTACTTC
TRBV15	TRBJ2-7	few	.	CATSRDRRGHEQYF	TGTGCCACCAGCAGAGATCGGCGGGGACACGAGCAGTACTTC
TRBV7-2	TRBJ2-2	once	.	CASSVGVNSGTGELFF	TGTGCCAGCAGCGTAGGGGTCAATTCGGGGACCGGGGAGCTGTTTTTT
TRBV2	TRBJ1-2	few	.	CASSGARVESYTF	TGTGCCAGCAGTGGTGCCAGGGTGGAGAGCTACACCTTC
TRBV29-1	TRBJ1-2	.	.	CSVAGGSNYGYTF	TGCAGCGTAGCGGGGGGGAGCAACTATGGCTACACCTTC
TRBV7-9	TRBJ2-2	.	.	CASSLARPGELFF	TGTGCCAGCAGCTTAGCTAGACCCGGGGAGCTGTTTTTT
TRBV2	TRBJ1-6	.	.	CASSIQGPSPLHF	TGTGCCAGCAGTATTCAGGGTCCTTCACCCCTCCACTTT
TRBV3-1	TRBJ2-7	.	TRBD2	CASAGGLFLSYEQYF	TGTGCCAGCGCGGGGGGACTATTTCTCTCCTACGAGCAGTACTTC
TRBV30	TRBJ2-5	.	TRBD2	CAWSEGTSSGTQYF	TGTGCCTGGAGTGAAGGGACTAGCAGCGGGACCCAGTACTTC
TRBV4-3	TRBJ1-1	.	.	CASSQVGRTEAFF	TGCGCCAGCAGCCAAGTCGGCCGCACTGAAGCTTTCTTT
TRBV25-1	TRBJ1-2	many	TRBD1	CASSQTGGRGYTF	TGTGCCAGCAGTCAGACAGGGGGCCGTGGCTACACCTTC
TRBV4-3	TRBJ1-2	few	.	CASSQIETDYGYTF	TGCGCCAGCAGCCAAATTGAGACGGACTATGGCTACACCTTC
TRBV5-1	TRBJ2-5	few	.	CASSPSTGDQETQYF	TGCGCCAGCAGCCCTTCGACAGGAGATCAAGAGACCCAGTACTTC
TRBV6-1	TRBJ2-2	.	.	CASMIRAGSTGELFF	TGTGCCAGCATGATTAGGGCCGGTAGCACCGGGGAGCTGTTTTTT
TRBV5-1	TRBJ2-5	.	.	CASSSTINQETQYF	TGCGCCAGCAGCTCGACCATAAACCAAGAGACCCAGTACTTC
TRBV15	TRBJ2-4	many	.	CATSRPDLSNIQYF	TGTGCCACCAGCAGACCGGACCTAAGTAACATTCAGTACTTC
TRBV5-5	TRBJ2-5	many	.	CASRNLLNQETQYF	TGTGCCAGCAGGAACCTGTTAAACCAAGAGACCCAGTACTTC
TRBV27	TRBJ2-3	.	TRBD1	CASKGGNTDTQYF	TGTGCCAGCAAAGGGGGCAATACAGATACGCAGTATTTT
TRBV7-3	TRBJ2-5	.	TRBD2	CASSPGLANQETQYF	TGTGCCAGCAGCCCGGGACTAGCCAATCAAGAGACCCAGTACTTC
TRBV6-2/TRBV6-3	TRBJ1-1	few	.	CASRAGRDTEAFF	TGTGCCAGCAGAGCGGGCCGGGACACTGAAGCTTTCTTT
TRBV10-3	TRBJ1-2	few	TRBD1	CAIRDRGFDDYGYTF	TGTGCCATTCGGGACAGGGGTTTTGATGACTATGGCTACACCTTC
TRBV6-5	TRBJ2-7	few	.	CASSLGLRTYEQYF	TGTGCCAGCAGTTTGGGCTTGAGGACCTACGAGCAGTACTTC
TRBV5-6	TRBJ2-3	few	.	CASTQTTRTDTQYF	TGTGCCAGCACCCAGACCACCCGCACAGATACGCAGTATTTT
TRBV18	TRBJ2-3	few	TRBD1	CASSPKGQYTDTQYF	TGTGCCAGCTCACCAAAGGGACAGTACACAGATACGCAGTATTTT
TRBV12-3/TRBV12-4	TRBJ1-2	.	.	CASSRKMGLGYTF	TGTGCCAGCAGCCGCAAAATGGGGTTAGGCTACACCTTC
TRBV19	TRBJ1-2	.	.	CASSHSGFNYGYTF	TGTGCCAGTAGCCACTCCGGGTTTAACTATGGCTACACCTTC
TRBV10-3	TRBJ1-5	.	TRBD1	CAIGQGEEWDNQPQHF	TGTGCCATCGGACAGGGTGAGGAGTGGGACAATCAGCCCCAGCATTTT
TRBV3-1	TRBJ2-5	once	TRBD2	CASSQRGWTGGRETQYF	TGTGCCAGCAGCCAAAGGGGTTGGACGGGGGGGCGTGAGACCCAGTACTTC
TRBV6-5	TRBJ2-3	many	.	CASRVQGFSTDTQYF	TGTGCCAGCAGGGTACAGGGTTTTAGCACAGATACGCAGTATTTT
TRBV29-1	TRBJ1-1	.	.	CSVDAGTNTEAFF	TGCAGCGTTGACGCGGGGACGAACACTGAAGCTTTCTTT
TRBV7-8	TRBJ1-2	.	TRBD1	CASSPGQARSYGYTF	TGTGCCAGCAGCCCCGGACAGGCGAGAAGCTATGGCTACACCTTC
TRBV4-3	TRBJ1-3	.	.	CASSQAAREVSGNTIYF	TGCGCCAGCAGCCAGGCCGCCAGGGAGGTATCTGGAAACACCATATATTTT
TRBV6-2/TRBV6-3	TRBJ2-1	few	.	CASTLRGAVLWEQFF	TGTGCCAGCACCCTCCGCGGGGCTGTCCTGTGGGAGCAGTTCTTC
TRBV7-2	TRBJ1-5	.	.	CASSLGGAGQPQHF	TGTGCCAGCAGCTTAGGGGGGGCAGGGCAGCCCCAGCATTTT
TRBV12-3/TRBV12-4	TRBJ2-1	few	.	CASSPTPRDRYNEQFF	TGTGCCAGCAGTCCAACACCACGCGACAGGTACAATGAGCAGTTCTTC
TRBV7-2	TRBJ1-1	.	.	CASSLDHTEAFF	TGTGCCAGCAGCCTTGACCACACTGAAGCTTTCTTT
TRBV12-3/TRBV12-4	TRBJ2-3	.	TRBD2	CASSFGLAGRSTDTQYF	TGTGCCAGCAGTTTTGGGCTAGCGGGGCGTTCCACAGATACGCAGTATTTT
TRBV6-4	TRBJ2-3	few	.	CASSDRGWDTQYF	TGTGCCAGCAGTGACAGGGGCTGGGATACGCAGTATTTT
TRBV5-1	TRBJ2-5	.	TRBD2	CASSSTSGGAGETQYF	TGCGCCAGCAGCTCGACTAGCGGGGGGGCCGGAGAGACCCAGTACTTC
TRBV28	TRBJ2-6	.	.	CASSFQIRANVLTF	TGTGCCAGCAGTTTCCAGATCCGGGCCAACGTCCTGACTTTC
TRBV7-2	TRBJ2-4	.	TRBD1	CASSLAQQGYGILAKNIQYF	TGTGCCAGCAGCTTAGCCCAACAGGGGTACGGGATTTTAGCCAAAAACATTCAGTACTTC
TRBV6-2/TRBV6-3	TRBJ2-1	.	TRBD2	CASSYYTGLAGGHSYNEQFF	TGTGCCAGCAGTTATTATACGGGACTAGCGGGGGGCCACTCCTACAATGAGCAGTTCTTC